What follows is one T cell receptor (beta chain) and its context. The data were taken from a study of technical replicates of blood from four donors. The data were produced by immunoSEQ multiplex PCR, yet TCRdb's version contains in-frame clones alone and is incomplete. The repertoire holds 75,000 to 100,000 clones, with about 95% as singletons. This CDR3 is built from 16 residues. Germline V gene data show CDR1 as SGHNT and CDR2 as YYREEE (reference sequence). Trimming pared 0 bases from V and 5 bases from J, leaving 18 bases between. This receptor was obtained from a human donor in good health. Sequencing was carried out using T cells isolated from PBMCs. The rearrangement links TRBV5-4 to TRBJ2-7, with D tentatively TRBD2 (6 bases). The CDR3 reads CASSLDASPGLDEQYF. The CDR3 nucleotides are TGTGCCAGCAGCTTGGATGCCAGCCCGGGACTCGACGAGCAGTACTTC.